The sequence of this T cell receptor (beta chain) was determined in a study of glioma-infiltrating T cells. Findings and limits, study-wide: Tissue-blood divergence was below expectation in non-neoplastic patients, above in gliomas. Very few CDR3 sequences were shared between tissue and blood.

Amplification of TCR alpha and beta CDR3 regions from RNA used iRepertoire nested multiplex PCR. Tissue mRNA or PBMC total RNA, about 85-400 ng, went into one-step reverse transcription and amplification. TCRdb re-analysed the multiplex PCR reads in MiXCR, keeping a single row per CDR3 protein. The table includes more than 110,000 distinct CDR3 sequences, approximately 39% detected once. CDR1 is DFQATT and CDR2 is SNEGSKA in the germline V gene (reference sequence). V lost 5 bases, J lost 5 bases, and 6 bases stayed unmatched. CDR3 length equals 14 residues. A single count supports this clonotype. The antigen is undetermined.

Sequenced input: glioma tissue, nonneoplastic brain tissue, or PBMCs (not recorded which). This sequence originates from a human donor with low-grade glioma or glioblastoma, undergoing nonglioma brain surgery, or in good health (not recorded which). The gene calls are TRBV20-1 and TRBJ2-7; TRBD2 matches 13 bases. The CDR3 DNA reads as TGCAGTGCTGGACTAGCGGGGGAAGTAAACGAGCAGTACTTC. This gives the protein CSAGLAGEVNEQYF.